This T cell receptor beta chain is drawn from a study of T cells in Graves' hyperthyroidism and ophthalmopathy. Amplification targeted TCR beta CDR3 regions from RNA transcripts. Carried out on the TCR CDR3, a first-round RT-PCR used the HTBI primer set. MiXCR, run by TCRdb on the multiplex PCR reads, gives a single entry per CDR3 protein. Among about 710,000 distinct CDR3 sequences listed, less than 20% were seen once. Trimming left V 6 bases short and J 6 bases short, with 15 bases between. The CDR3 is 15 amino acids. Germline loops: CDR1 MNHNS, CDR2 SASEGT. Each patient was aged 18 to 65 and had newly diagnosed hyperthyroidism of under 2 months' duration. This clonotype has only a few counts.

This chain connects TRBV6-1 to TRBJ1-6; D unresolved. Input material: blood. The sequence derives from a young man with Graves' hyperthyroidism. CDR3 DNA: TGTGCCAGCAGCCCCGAAGGTGGGAGTAATTCACCCCTCCACTTT. Amino acids: CASSPEGGSNSPLHF.